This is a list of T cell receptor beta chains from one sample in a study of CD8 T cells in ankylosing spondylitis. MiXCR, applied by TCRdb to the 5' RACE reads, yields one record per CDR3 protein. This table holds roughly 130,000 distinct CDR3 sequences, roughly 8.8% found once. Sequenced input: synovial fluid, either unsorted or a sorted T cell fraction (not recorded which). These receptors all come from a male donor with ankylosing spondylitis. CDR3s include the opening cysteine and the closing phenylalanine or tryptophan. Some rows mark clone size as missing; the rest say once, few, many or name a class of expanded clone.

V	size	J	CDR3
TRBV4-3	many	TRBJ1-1	CASSQDDGGTEAFF
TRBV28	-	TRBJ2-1	CASSLVAGTYNEQFF
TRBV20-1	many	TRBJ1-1	CSARVKSATEAFF
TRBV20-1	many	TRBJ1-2	CSAREYRGPTNYGYTF
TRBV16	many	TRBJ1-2	CASSQDTGPITF
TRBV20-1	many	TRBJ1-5	CSASLLGAVDQPQHF
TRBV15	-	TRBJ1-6	CATSRGGTGFSPLHF
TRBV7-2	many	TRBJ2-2	CASSLFKGLTGELFF
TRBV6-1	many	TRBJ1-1	CASTLMQDTEAFF
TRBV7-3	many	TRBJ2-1	CASSAPGLADQFF
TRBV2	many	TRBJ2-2	CASTGGIGTGELFF
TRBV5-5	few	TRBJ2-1	CASSPFLSSYNEQFF
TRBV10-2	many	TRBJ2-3	CASRAGSDTQYF
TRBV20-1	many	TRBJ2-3	CSAPVSTDTQYF
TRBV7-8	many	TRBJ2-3	CASSLGLAGVDTQYF
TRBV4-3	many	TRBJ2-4	CASSQGLRQGKNIQYF
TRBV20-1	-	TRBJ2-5	CSARDGLETGGLRETQYF
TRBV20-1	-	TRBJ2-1	CSATGSVLYNEQFF
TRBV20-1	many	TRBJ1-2	CSAREKEGHYGYTF
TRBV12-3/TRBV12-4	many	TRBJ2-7	CASSLARELSNEQYF
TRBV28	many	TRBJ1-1	CAIKAQPNTEAFF
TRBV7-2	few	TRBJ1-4	CASSLRTGKGGLFF
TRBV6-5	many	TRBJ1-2	CASLSGGGYTF
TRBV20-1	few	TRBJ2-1	CSALPHLARVGGYNEQFF
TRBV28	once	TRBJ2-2	CASIRTGDLGELFF
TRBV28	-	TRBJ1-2	CASSQITLYGYTF
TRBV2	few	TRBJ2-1	CASLNNRGGGEQFF
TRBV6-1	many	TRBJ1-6	CASSTGQAGSPLHF
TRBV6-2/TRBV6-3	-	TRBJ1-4	CASRPSGAGEKLFF
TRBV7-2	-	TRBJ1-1	CASSPYGGAGTEAFF
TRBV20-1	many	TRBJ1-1	CSASVSVAGTNTEAFF
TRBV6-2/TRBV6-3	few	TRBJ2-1	CASSLRRDSNVGQFF
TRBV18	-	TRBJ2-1	CASSPITHNEQFF
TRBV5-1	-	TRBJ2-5	CASSLELGRETQYF
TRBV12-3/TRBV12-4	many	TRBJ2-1	CASSSQFNEQFF